A single sample is the source of the 14 T cell receptor beta chains below, sequenced in a study of blood T cell repertoires in COVID-19. The data were produced by immunoSEQ multiplex PCR, yet TCRdb's version contains in-frame clones alone and is incomplete. Here the sample spans about 210,000 clones, roughly 85% being singletons. The specimen was peripheral blood. The origin of the receptors is a woman of 80 years or more with acute or convalescent COVID-19.

V gene TRBV4-3 combines with J gene TRBJ1-4, with 11 bases aligning to TRBD1. The length of the CDR3 is 15 residues. V shed 4 bases and J 6 bases; nucleotides not matched to a gene: 4. From germline, CDR1 is LGHNA and CDR2 YSLEER. CDR3 loop: CASSLRTGGYEKLFF. The CDR3 region has the DNA TGCGCCAGCAGCCTCCGGACAGGGGGCTATGAAAAACTGTTTTTT.

The chain links TRBV7-2 to TRBJ1-1; tentative D call: TRBD1 (5 bases). The CDR3 runs 15 residues. CDR1 is SGHTA, CDR2 FQGNSA, per germline. The germline V and J ends were trimmed by 6 bases and 4 bases, with 18 bases remaining between them. CDR3 DNA sequence: TGTGCCAGCAGTTTTGCCACAGGTTCGGGCACTGAAGCTTTCTTT. Translating it yields CASSFATGSGTEAFF.

In DNA, the CDR3 is TGTGCCTGGAGTGGACGGGGGGGGTGGGGGACCCAGTACTTC. Translation: CAWSGRGGWGTQYF. The rearrangement links TRBV30 to TRBJ2-5; TRBD2 agrees at 8 bases. J lost 7 bases, V lost 1 base, and 8 bases had no gene match. This CDR3 region has 14 residues. The germline CDR1 and CDR2 sequences are GTSNPN and SVGIG (reference sequence).

V gene TRBV7-9 combines with J gene TRBJ2-5; D might be TRBD2 (5 bases). V lost 3 bases and J lost 5, with 22 bases in between. Germline V gives CDR1 SEHNR, CDR2 FQNEAQ (reference sequence). This CDR3 spans 17 amino acids. The DNA of the CDR3 is TGTGCCAGCAGCTTCCGGGCTAGCCTATCCCTTAGTGAGACCCAGTACTTC. As protein: CASSFRASLSLSETQYF.

J is TRBJ2-7 and V is TRBV2; D gene uncertain. The CDR3 runs to 12 residues. CDR1 and CDR2 (germline): SNHLY, FYNNEI. Trimming took 6 bases from V and 3 from J, leaving 9 bases between them. CDR3 sequence (DNA): TGTGCCAGCAGCTTCCAGTTCTACGAGCAGTACTTC. It specifies CASSFQFYEQYF.

This clone was detected only once. This rearrangement joins TRBV2 to TRBJ2-2, with TRBD2 as a possible D gene (6 bases). Between the trimmed V and J ends, which lost 3 bases and 4 bases, there was a span of 9 bases. This CDR3 spans 14 amino acids. Germline CDR1 is SNHLY and CDR2 is FYNNEI. This CDR3 reads CASSDGGTTGELFF. The CDR3 DNA sequence: TGTGCCAGCAGTGACGGGGGTACCACCGGGGAGCTGTTTTTT.

J is TRBJ1-5 and V is TRBV28; D remains unclear. Trimming removed 3 bases at V and 9 bases at J, with 9 bases between. CDR3 size: 12 residues. The germline V gene has CDR1 MDHEN and CDR2 SYDVKM. In nucleotides, the CDR3 is TGTGCCAGCAGTTTGGCAGTCTTGCCCCAGCATTTT. Residues: CASSLAVLPQHF. The full variable domain, in which reference TRBV28 and TRBJ1-5 provide the parts outside the CDR3, is DVKVTQSSRYLVKRTGEKVFLECVQDMDHENMFWYRQDPGLGLRLIYFSYDVKMKEKGDIPEGYSVSREKKERFSLILESASTNQTSMYLCASSLAVLPQHFGDGTRLSIL.

The rearrangement joins TRBV5-1 to TRBJ2-5; D gene ambiguous. The CDR3 is 13 residues long. Germline values: CDR1 SGHRS, CDR2 YFSETQ. V was shortened by 4 bases and J by 1 base, with 8 bases between the two germline ends. The CDR3 nucleotides are TGCGCCAGCAGCCGTCGAGTCCAAGAGACCCAGTACTTC. Protein: CASSRRVQETQYF.

The J gene is TRBJ1-2, the V gene TRBV5-1; 12 bases agree with TRBD1. Germline assignment: CDR1 SGHRS and CDR2 YFSETQ. Trimming took 2 bases from V and 5 from J; bases not matched to a gene: 10. The CDR3 is made up of 17 amino acids. The CDR3 sequence: CASSFGTGGANGYGYTF. In DNA, the CDR3 is TGCGCCAGCAGCTTCGGGACAGGGGGCGCGAATGGGTATGGCTACACCTTC.

The gene calls are TRBV16 and TRBJ1-4; the D is unclear. Deletions cut 0 bases from V and 0 bases from J, with 5 bases between. Germline loops: CDR1 KGHSY, CDR2 FQNENV. CDR3 length: 15 residues. CDR3 in DNA: TGTGCCAGCAGCCAATCGCAGTCAACTAATGAAAAACTGTTTTTT. This codes for CASSQSQSTNEKLFF. Full variable domain (missing parts from reference TRBV16 and TRBJ1-4): GEEVAQTPKHLVRGEGQKAKLYCAPIKGHSYVFWYQQVLKNEFKFLISFQNENVFDETGMPKERFSAKCLPNSPCSLEIQATKLEDSAVYFCASSQSQSTNEKLFFGSGTQLSVL.

This clone has only a few counts. The chain employs TRBV7-2 and TRBJ2-7, with D tentatively TRBD2 (6 bases). The V end lost 0 bases, the J end lost 2 bases, and 17 bases lay between the germline ends. The CDR3 consists of 17 residues. CDR1 and CDR2 from the germline V gene are SGHTA and FQGNSA. For the CDR3, the DNA is TGTGCCAGCAGCTTAGCGACGTATGGGACTTACCCCTACGAGCAGTACTTC. This sequence encodes CASSLATYGTYPYEQYF. Supplemented by reference TRBV7-2 and TRBJ2-7, the full variable domain reads GAGVSQSPSNKVTEKGKDVELRCDPISGHTALYWYRQSLGQGLEFLIYFQGNSAPDKSGLPSDRFSAERTGGSVSTLTIQRTQQEDSAVYLCASSLATYGTYPYEQYFGPGTRLTVT.

The chain links TRBV2 to TRBJ2-1; D not resolved. Trimming stripped 7 bases from V and 6 bases from J, with 19 bases between. This CDR3 has 15 residues. The germline V gene has CDR1 SNHLY and CDR2 FYNNEI. The CDR3 reads CASTYPERKVNEQFF. CDR3 DNA: TGTGCCAGCACCTACCCGGAGCGAAAGGTCAATGAGCAGTTCTTC. Filled out from reference TRBV2 and TRBJ2-1, the complete variable domain reads EPEVTQTPSHQVTQMGQEVILRCVPISNHLYFYWYRQILGQKVEFLVSFYNNEISEKSEIFDDQFSVERPDGSNFTLKIRSTKLEDSAMYFCASTYPERKVNEQFFGPGTRLTVL.

This rearrangement joins TRBV10-2 to TRBJ1-2; D unresolved. CDR3 size: 15 residues. V dropped 3 bases and J dropped 2 bases, with 13 bases sitting between them. The germline gives CDR1 WSHSY, CDR2 SAAADI. The CDR3 here is CASSDGVARNYGYTF. In nucleotides, the CDR3 is TGCGCCAGCAGTGACGGCGTGGCGAGGAACTATGGCTACACCTTC.

The chain uses TRBV5-1 and TRBJ2-7; D gene unclear. The CDR3 is 17 residues long. V was trimmed by 2 bases and J by 0 bases, leaving 18 bases between them. CDR1 is SGHRS, CDR2 YFSETQ, per germline. The CDR3 region is CASSFLRSDTSSYEQYF. The CDR3, as DNA: TGCGCCAGCAGCTTTCTTAGAAGTGATACGAGCTCCTACGAGCAGTACTTC. The full variable domain, rest sourced from reference TRBV5-1 and TRBJ2-7, is KAGVTQTPRYLIKTRGQQVTLSCSPISGHRSVSWYQQTPGQGLQFLFEYFSETQRNKGNFPGRFSGRQFSNSRSEMNVSTLELGDSALYLCASSFLRSDTSSYEQYFGPGTRLTVT.